A selection of T cell receptor beta chains follows, all from one sample in a study of siplizumab effects on memory and regulatory T cells. The repertoire was sequenced with immunoSEQ multiplex PCR; TCRdb's copy has only in-frame clones and lacks some. Altogether 7,700 or so clones are present, about 36% being singletons, with the ten largest covering 4.5% to 6%. Their target antigens are unknown. The material sequenced was CFSE-low (dividing) CD8+ T cells sorted from an allogeneic mixed lymphocyte reaction. The receptors originated from a human donor in good health; the cells came from an allogeneic mixed lymphocyte reaction. Both conserved end residues are part of each CDR3. Each record gives: J gene, D gene, clone size, V gene, CDR3 protein, CDR3 DNA. The D gene is left open where the match is weak. The listing skips clone size in some rows; elsewhere it reads once, few, many or a size class.

J gene: TRBJ2-5; D gene: .; clone size: .; V gene: TRBV7-9; CDR3 protein: CASSPPGRGETQYF; CDR3 DNA: TGTGCCAGCAGCCCCCCGGGTCGGGGGGAGACCCAGTACTTC
J gene: TRBJ2-5; D gene: .; clone size: medium-sized; V gene: TRBV11-3; CDR3 protein: CASSLPEEYF; CDR3 DNA: TGTGCCAGCAGCTTACCAGAGGAGTACTTC
J gene: TRBJ2-6; D gene: .; clone size: .; V gene: TRBV19; CDR3 protein: CASMVGGANVLTF; CDR3 DNA: TGTGCCAGTATGGTAGGTGGGGCCAACGTCCTGACTTTC
J gene: TRBJ1-5; D gene: .; clone size: .; V gene: TRBV28; CDR3 protein: CASSLQGKGDQPQHF; CDR3 DNA: TGTGCCAGCAGTTTACAGGGGAAGGGAGATCAGCCCCAGCATTTT
J gene: TRBJ2-7; D gene: TRBD1; clone size: .; V gene: TRBV5-1; CDR3 protein: CASSYGIGTASKYF; CDR3 DNA: TGTGCCAGCAGCTACGGAATAGGGACAGCGTCGAAGTACTTC
J gene: TRBJ2-2; D gene: .; clone size: .; V gene: TRBV15; CDR3 protein: CATSRDWGELFF; CDR3 DNA: TGTGCCACCAGCAGAGATTGGGGGGAGCTGTTTTTT
J gene: TRBJ1-1; D gene: .; clone size: .; V gene: TRBV5-4; CDR3 protein: CASSQGWREGTEAFF; CDR3 DNA: TGCGCCAGCAGCCAAGGATGGAGGGAGGGTACTGAAGCTTTCTTT
J gene: TRBJ2-7; D gene: TRBD1; clone size: .; V gene: TRBV30; CDR3 protein: CAWSRDSLYEQYF; CDR3 DNA: TGTGCCTGGAGCCGGGACAGCCTCTACGAGCAGTACTTC
J gene: TRBJ2-7; D gene: TRBD1; clone size: .; V gene: TRBV7-3; CDR3 protein: CASSWDRESYEQYF; CDR3 DNA: TGTGCCAGCAGCTGGGACAGGGAATCCTACGAGCAGTACTTC
J gene: TRBJ1-2; D gene: .; clone size: many; V gene: TRBV7-9; CDR3 protein: CASSPGAMGGYTF; CDR3 DNA: TGTGCCAGCAGCCCCGGGGCAATGGGGGGCTACACCTTC
J gene: TRBJ2-7; D gene: .; clone size: .; V gene: TRBV5-1; CDR3 protein: CASSPGTVNEQYF; CDR3 DNA: TGCGCCAGCAGCCCGGGGACTGTTAACGAGCAGTACTTC
J gene: TRBJ2-3; D gene: TRBD2; clone size: .; V gene: TRBV29-1; CDR3 protein: CSVEGLAGFTDTQYF; CDR3 DNA: TGCAGCGTTGAAGGACTAGCGGGGTTCACAGATACGCAGTATTTT
J gene: TRBJ2-1; D gene: .; clone size: .; V gene: TRBV5-5; CDR3 protein: CASSRDNYNEQFF; CDR3 DNA: TGTGCCAGCAGCCGGGACAACTACAATGAGCAGTTCTTC
J gene: TRBJ1-2; D gene: .; clone size: .; V gene: TRBV4-2; CDR3 protein: CASSELNRDGYTF; CDR3 DNA: TGTGCCAGCAGCGAGCTCAACAGGGATGGCTACACCTTC
J gene: TRBJ2-7; D gene: .; clone size: .; V gene: TRBV29-1; CDR3 protein: CSVQGGSSYEQYF; CDR3 DNA: TGCAGCGTCCAAGGTGGGAGCTCCTACGAGCAGTACTTC
J gene: TRBJ2-7; D gene: TRBD1; clone size: .; V gene: TRBV29-1; CDR3 protein: CSAQGDEQYF; CDR3 DNA: TGCAGCGCCCAGGGGGACGAGCAGTACTTC
J gene: TRBJ1-2; D gene: .; clone size: .; V gene: TRBV6-9; CDR3 protein: CASGADYGYTF; CDR3 DNA: TGTGCCAGCGGGGCCGACTATGGCTACACCTTC
J gene: TRBJ2-7; D gene: TRBD1; clone size: few; V gene: TRBV29-1; CDR3 protein: CSVLGQESYEQYF; CDR3 DNA: TGCAGCGTTCTAGGACAGGAATCCTACGAGCAGTACTTC
J gene: TRBJ1-2; D gene: .; clone size: few; V gene: TRBV6-1; CDR3 protein: CASSETRGYGYTF; CDR3 DNA: TGTGCCAGCAGTGAAACTAGAGGCTATGGCTACACCTTC
J gene: TRBJ2-1; D gene: .; clone size: .; V gene: TRBV28; CDR3 protein: CASSLRAAYNEQFF; CDR3 DNA: TGTGCCAGCAGCCTACGGGCAGCTTACAATGAGCAGTTCTTC
J gene: TRBJ2-7; D gene: .; clone size: .; V gene: TRBV5-6; CDR3 protein: CASSPEAGSLYEQYF; CDR3 DNA: TGTGCCAGCAGCCCGGAGGCGGGCTCCCTCTACGAGCAGTACTTC
J gene: TRBJ2-3; D gene: .; clone size: .; V gene: TRBV11-3; CDR3 protein: CASSSTPGGLSTDTQYF; CDR3 DNA: TGTGCCAGCAGCTCGACACCTGGAGGGCTCAGCACAGATACGCAGTATTTT
J gene: TRBJ2-1; D gene: .; clone size: medium-sized; V gene: TRBV27; CDR3 protein: CASSIGRDEQFF; CDR3 DNA: TGTGCCAGCAGCATAGGACGTGATGAGCAGTTCTTC
J gene: TRBJ2-2; D gene: .; clone size: .; V gene: TRBV29-1; CDR3 protein: CSVVEGSGAGELFF; CDR3 DNA: TGCAGCGTTGTGGAGGGGAGTGGAGCCGGGGAGCTGTTTTTT
J gene: TRBJ2-7; D gene: .; clone size: medium-sized; V gene: TRBV5-8; CDR3 protein: CASKPYEQYF; CDR3 DNA: TGTGCCAGCAAACCCTACGAGCAGTACTTC
J gene: TRBJ2-1; D gene: .; clone size: .; V gene: TRBV9; CDR3 protein: CASSVGVYNEQFF; CDR3 DNA: TGTGCCAGCAGCGTAGGGGTCTACAATGAGCAGTTCTTC
J gene: TRBJ1-5; D gene: .; clone size: .; V gene: TRBV27; CDR3 protein: CASKIGGNQPQHF; CDR3 DNA: TGTGCCAGCAAGATTGGGGGCAATCAGCCCCAGCATTTT
J gene: TRBJ2-7; D gene: .; clone size: few; V gene: TRBV7-9; CDR3 protein: CASSLGQDSSYEQYF; CDR3 DNA: TGTGCCAGCAGCTTGGGACAAGATAGCTCCTACGAGCAGTACTTC
J gene: TRBJ1-5; D gene: .; clone size: .; V gene: TRBV6-6; CDR3 protein: CASSPTPVSPQHF; CDR3 DNA: TGTGCCAGCAGCCCTACCCCAGTGTCGCCCCAGCATTTT
J gene: TRBJ2-7; D gene: .; clone size: medium-sized; V gene: TRBV29-1; CDR3 protein: CSGTDGYEQYF; CDR3 DNA: TGCAGCGGTACCGACGGTTACGAGCAGTACTTC
J gene: TRBJ2-7; D gene: .; clone size: .; V gene: TRBV27; CDR3 protein: CASRWGEGVYEQYF; CDR3 DNA: TGTGCCAGCAGGTGGGGGGAGGGGGTCTACGAGCAGTACTTC
J gene: TRBJ1-6; D gene: TRBD1; clone size: few; V gene: TRBV7-8; CDR3 protein: CASSANRGGNSPLHF; CDR3 DNA: TGTGCCAGCAGCGCCAACAGGGGTGGCAATTCACCCCTCCACTTT
J gene: TRBJ2-7; D gene: TRBD1; clone size: .; V gene: TRBV7-9; CDR3 protein: CASSRTGTGGFEQYF; CDR3 DNA: TGCGCCAGCAGCCGAACCGGGACAGGGGGTTTCGAGCAGTACTTC
J gene: TRBJ2-2; D gene: TRBD1; clone size: .; V gene: TRBV27; CDR3 protein: CASSSRQGAGELFF; CDR3 DNA: TGTGCCAGCAGTTCACGACAGGGGGCCGGGGAGCTGTTTTTT
J gene: TRBJ2-5; D gene: .; clone size: .; V gene: TRBV2; CDR3 protein: CASSRGKETQYF; CDR3 DNA: TGTGCCAGCAGTAGGGGAAAAGAGACCCAGTACTTC
J gene: TRBJ2-7; D gene: TRBD2; clone size: few; V gene: TRBV7-6; CDR3 protein: CASSLEAFGTSSYEQYF; CDR3 DNA: TGTGCCAGCAGCTTAGAGGCTTTCGGGACTAGCTCCTACGAGCAGTACTTC
J gene: TRBJ2-5; D gene: .; clone size: .; V gene: TRBV6-5; CDR3 protein: CASSYSPGTVGHF; CDR3 DNA: TGTGCCAGCAGTTACTCTCCAGGGACCGTAGGGCACTTC
J gene: TRBJ2-3; D gene: TRBD2; clone size: medium-sized; V gene: TRBV27; CDR3 protein: CASSSPWTSGVTDTQYF; CDR3 DNA: TGTGCCAGCAGTTCCCCTTGGACTAGCGGAGTCACAGATACGCAGTATTTT
J gene: TRBJ2-2; D gene: .; clone size: once; V gene: TRBV19; CDR3 protein: CASSIGSTGELFF; CDR3 DNA: TGTGCCAGTAGTATAGGCAGCACCGGGGAGCTGTTTTTT
J gene: TRBJ2-3; D gene: TRBD1; clone size: .; V gene: TRBV30; CDR3 protein: CAWSLTGDTDTQYF; CDR3 DNA: TGTGCCTGGAGTCTGACAGGGGACACAGATACGCAGTATTTT
J gene: TRBJ2-7; D gene: TRBD2; clone size: .; V gene: TRBV6-5; CDR3 protein: CASSYGREMDKQYF; CDR3 DNA: TGTGCCAGCAGTTACGGGCGGGAGATGGATAAGCAGTACTTC
J gene: TRBJ2-7; D gene: .; clone size: .; V gene: TRBV5-6; CDR3 protein: CASSFTGYEQYF; CDR3 DNA: TGTGCCAGCAGCTTTACAGGGTACGAGCAGTACTTC
J gene: TRBJ2-3; D gene: .; clone size: .; V gene: TRBV11-3; CDR3 protein: CASSPLGADTDTQYF; CDR3 DNA: TGTGCCAGCAGCCCCCTGGGAGCGGACACAGATACGCAGTATTTT
J gene: TRBJ2-7; D gene: TRBD1; clone size: .; V gene: TRBV9; CDR3 protein: CASSVGGTGGSYEQYF; CDR3 DNA: TGTGCCAGCAGCGTAGGGGGGACAGGGGGCTCCTACGAGCAGTACTTC
J gene: TRBJ2-1; D gene: .; clone size: medium-sized; V gene: TRBV7-2; CDR3 protein: CASSLRREWGEQFF; CDR3 DNA: TGTGCCAGCAGCTTGAGACGGGAGTGGGGTGAGCAGTTCTTC